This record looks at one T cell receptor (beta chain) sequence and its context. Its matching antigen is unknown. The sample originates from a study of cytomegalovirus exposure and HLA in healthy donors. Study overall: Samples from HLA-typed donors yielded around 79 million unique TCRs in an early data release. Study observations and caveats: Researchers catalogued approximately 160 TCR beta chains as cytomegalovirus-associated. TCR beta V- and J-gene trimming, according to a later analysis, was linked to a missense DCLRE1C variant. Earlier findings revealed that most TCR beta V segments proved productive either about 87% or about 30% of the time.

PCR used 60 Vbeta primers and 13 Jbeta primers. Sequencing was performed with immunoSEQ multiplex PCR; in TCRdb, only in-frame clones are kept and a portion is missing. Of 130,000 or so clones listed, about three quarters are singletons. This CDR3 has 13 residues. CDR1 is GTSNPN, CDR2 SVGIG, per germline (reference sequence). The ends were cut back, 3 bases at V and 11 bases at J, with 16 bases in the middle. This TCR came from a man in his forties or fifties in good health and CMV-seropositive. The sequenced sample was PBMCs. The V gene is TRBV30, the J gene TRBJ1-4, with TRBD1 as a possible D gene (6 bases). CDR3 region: CAWSEGTSPKLFF. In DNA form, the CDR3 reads TGTGCCTGGAGCGAAGGGACATCGCCTAAACTGTTTTTT. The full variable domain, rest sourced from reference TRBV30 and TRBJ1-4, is SQTIHQWPATLVQPVGSPLSLECTVEGTSNPNLYWYRQAAGRGLQLLFYSVGIGQISSEVPQNLSASRPQDRQFILSSKKLLLSDSGFYLCAWSEGTSPKLFFGSGTQLSVL.